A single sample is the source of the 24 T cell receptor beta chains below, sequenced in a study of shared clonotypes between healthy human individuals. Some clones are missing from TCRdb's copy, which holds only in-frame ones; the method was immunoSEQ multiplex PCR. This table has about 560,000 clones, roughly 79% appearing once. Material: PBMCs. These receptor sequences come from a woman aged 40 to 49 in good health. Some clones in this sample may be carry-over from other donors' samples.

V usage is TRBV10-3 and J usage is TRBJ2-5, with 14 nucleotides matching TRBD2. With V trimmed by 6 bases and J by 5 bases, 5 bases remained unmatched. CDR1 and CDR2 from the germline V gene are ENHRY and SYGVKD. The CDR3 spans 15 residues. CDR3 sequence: CAIRGLAGAGETQYF. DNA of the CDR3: TGTGCCATCAGGGGACTAGCGGGAGCCGGTGAGACCCAGTACTTC.

CDR3 nucleotides: TGTGCCATCAGTGAATTCTCCGGGACAGTAGGCGATGGCTACACCTTC. Its protein product is CAISEFSGTVGDGYTF. The chain combines TRBV10-3 with TRBJ1-2, with 7 bases that match TRBD1. This CDR3 is 16 amino acids long. V lost 3 bases, J lost 6 bases, and 13 bases stayed unmatched. Looked up from germline, CDR1 is ENHRY and CDR2 is SYGVKD.

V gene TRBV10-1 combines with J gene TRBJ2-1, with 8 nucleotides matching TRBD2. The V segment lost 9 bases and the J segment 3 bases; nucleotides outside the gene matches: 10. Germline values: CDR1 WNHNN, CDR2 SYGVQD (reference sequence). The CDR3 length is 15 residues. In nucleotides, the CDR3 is TGCGCCAGGACACTAACAAGCGGGAGCTACAATGAGCAGTTCTTC. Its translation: CARTLTSGSYNEQFF.

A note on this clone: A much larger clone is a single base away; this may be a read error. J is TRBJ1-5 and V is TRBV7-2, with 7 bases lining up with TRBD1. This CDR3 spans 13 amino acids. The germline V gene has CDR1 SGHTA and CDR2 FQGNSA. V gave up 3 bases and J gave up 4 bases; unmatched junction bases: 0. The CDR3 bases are TGTGCCAGCAGCTTGGACAGGAATCAGCCCCAGCATTTT. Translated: CASSLDRNQPQHF.

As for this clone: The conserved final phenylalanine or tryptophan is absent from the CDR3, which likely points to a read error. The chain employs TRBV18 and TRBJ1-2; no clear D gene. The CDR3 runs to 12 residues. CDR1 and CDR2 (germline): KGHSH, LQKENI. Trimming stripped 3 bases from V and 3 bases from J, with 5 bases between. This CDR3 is CASSPGDYGYTS. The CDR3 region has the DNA TGTGCCAGCTCACCCGGGGACTATGGCTACACCTCC.

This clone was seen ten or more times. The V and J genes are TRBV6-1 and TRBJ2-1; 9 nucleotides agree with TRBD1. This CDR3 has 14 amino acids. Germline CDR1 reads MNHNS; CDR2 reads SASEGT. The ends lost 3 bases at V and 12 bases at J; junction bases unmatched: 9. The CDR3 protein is CASSDGQGYEGQFF. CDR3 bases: TGTGCCAGCAGTGACGGACAGGGGTACGAGGGGCAGTTCTTC.

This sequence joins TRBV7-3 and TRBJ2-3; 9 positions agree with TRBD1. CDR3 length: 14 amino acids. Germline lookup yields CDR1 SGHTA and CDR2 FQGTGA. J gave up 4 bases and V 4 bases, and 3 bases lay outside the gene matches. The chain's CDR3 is CASSSGQGADTQYF. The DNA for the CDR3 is TGTGCCAGCAGCTCGGGACAGGGAGCAGATACGCAGTATTTT.

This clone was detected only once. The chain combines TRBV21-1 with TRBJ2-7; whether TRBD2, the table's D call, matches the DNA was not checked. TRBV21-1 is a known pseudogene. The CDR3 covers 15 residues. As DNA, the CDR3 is TGTGCCAGCAGCCGACAAGGGGGGGGCTGCCACGAGCAGTACTTC. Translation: CASSRQGGGCHEQYF.

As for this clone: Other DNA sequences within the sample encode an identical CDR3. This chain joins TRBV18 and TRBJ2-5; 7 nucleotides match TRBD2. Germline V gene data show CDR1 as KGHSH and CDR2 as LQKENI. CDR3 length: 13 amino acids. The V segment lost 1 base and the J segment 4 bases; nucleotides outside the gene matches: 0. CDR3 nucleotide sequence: TGTGCCAGCTCACCACGGGAGGGAGAGACCCAGTACTTC. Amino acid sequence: CASSPREGETQYF.

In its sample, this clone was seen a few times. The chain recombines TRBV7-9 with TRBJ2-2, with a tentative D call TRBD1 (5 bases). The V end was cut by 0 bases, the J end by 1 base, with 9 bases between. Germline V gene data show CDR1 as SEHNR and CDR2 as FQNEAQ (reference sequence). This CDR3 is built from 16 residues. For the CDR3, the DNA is TGTGCCAGCAGCTTAGCGCAGCAGGGGAACACCGGGGAGCTGTTTTTT. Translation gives CASSLAQQGNTGELFF.

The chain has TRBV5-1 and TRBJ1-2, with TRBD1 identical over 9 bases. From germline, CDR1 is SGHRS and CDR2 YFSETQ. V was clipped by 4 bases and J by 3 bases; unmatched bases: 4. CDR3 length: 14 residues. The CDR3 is CASSVTGGHYGYTF. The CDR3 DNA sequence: TGCGCCAGCAGCGTGACAGGGGGGCACTATGGCTACACCTTC.

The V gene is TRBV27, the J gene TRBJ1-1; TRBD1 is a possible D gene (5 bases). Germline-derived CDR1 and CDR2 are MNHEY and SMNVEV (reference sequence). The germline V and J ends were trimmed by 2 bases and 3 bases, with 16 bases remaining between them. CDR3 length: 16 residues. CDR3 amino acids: CASSLSGGTLDTEAFF. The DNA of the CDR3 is TGTGCCAGCAGTTTAAGTGGAGGGACCCTAGACACTGAAGCTTTCTTT.

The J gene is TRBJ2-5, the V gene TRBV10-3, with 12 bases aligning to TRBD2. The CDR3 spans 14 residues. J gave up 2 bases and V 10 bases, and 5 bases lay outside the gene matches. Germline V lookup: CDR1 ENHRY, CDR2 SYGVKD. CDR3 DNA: TGTGCCACCAAACTAGCGGGGGGACAAGAGACCCAGTACTTC. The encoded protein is CATKLAGGQETQYF.

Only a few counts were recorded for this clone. For the CDR3, the DNA is TGTGCCAGCATGAGGCTCCTCCTCCCTAATGAAAAACTGTTTTTT. It is translated as CASMRLLLPNEKLFF. The chain recombines TRBV2 with TRBJ1-4, with D unclear. CDR3 size: 15 residues. Germline CDR1 is SNHLY and CDR2 is FYNNEI. The ends were cut back, 7 bases at V and 3 bases at J, with 15 bases in the middle.

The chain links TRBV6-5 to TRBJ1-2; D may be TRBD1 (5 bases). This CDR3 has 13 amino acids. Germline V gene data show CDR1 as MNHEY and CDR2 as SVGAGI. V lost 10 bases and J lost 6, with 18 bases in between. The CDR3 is CATQPPGVDGYTF. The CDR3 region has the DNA TGTGCCACCCAACCTCCGGGGGTTGATGGCTACACCTTC.

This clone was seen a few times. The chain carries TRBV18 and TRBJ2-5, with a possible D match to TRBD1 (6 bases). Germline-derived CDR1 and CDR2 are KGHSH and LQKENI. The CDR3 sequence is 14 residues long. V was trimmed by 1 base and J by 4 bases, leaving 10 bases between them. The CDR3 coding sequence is TGTGCCAGCTCACCACGTAGGGGGTTAGAGACCCAGTACTTC. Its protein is CASSPRRGLETQYF.

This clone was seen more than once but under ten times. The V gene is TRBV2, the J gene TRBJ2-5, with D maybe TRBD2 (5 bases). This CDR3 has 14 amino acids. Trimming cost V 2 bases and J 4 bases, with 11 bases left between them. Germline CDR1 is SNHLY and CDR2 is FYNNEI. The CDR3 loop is CASSEWRSGETQYF. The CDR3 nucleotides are TGTGCCAGCAGTGAATGGCGGAGCGGAGAGACCCAGTACTTC. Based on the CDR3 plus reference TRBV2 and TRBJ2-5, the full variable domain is EPEVTQTPSHQVTQMGQEVILRCVPISNHLYFYWYRQILGQKVEFLVSFYNNEISEKSEIFDDQFSVERPDGSNFTLKIRSTKLEDSAMYFCASSEWRSGETQYFGPGTRLLVL.

CDR3 protein: CASSSPLAAGANQPQHF. The CDR3 DNA follows: TGTGCCAGTAGTAGCCCTCTGGCCGCAGGGGCCAATCAGCCCCAGCATTTT. V and J are TRBV19 and TRBJ1-5; weak D call: TRBD1 (6 bases). The CDR3 is 17 amino acids. V dropped 4 bases and J dropped 3 bases, with 19 bases sitting between them. Germline values: CDR1 LNHDA, CDR2 SQIVND (reference sequence). The full variable domain, rest sourced from reference TRBV19 and TRBJ1-5, is DGGITQSPKYLFRKEGQNVTLSCEQNLNHDAMYWYRQDPGQGLRLIYYSQIVNDFQKGDIAEGYSVSREKKESFPLTVTSAQKNPTAFYLCASSSPLAAGANQPQHFGDGTRLSIL.

CDR3 nucleotides: TGCGCCAGCAGCTCCAACAACGGACAGCTTGAAAAACTGTTTTTT. It encodes CASSSNNGQLEKLFF. The rearrangement links TRBV5-1 to TRBJ1-4; possible D gene TRBD1, 6 bases. The germline V gene encodes CDR1 SGHRS and CDR2 YFSETQ. The V gene lost 3 bases and the J gene lost 7 bases, with 16 bases spanning the gap. The length of the CDR3 is 15 residues.

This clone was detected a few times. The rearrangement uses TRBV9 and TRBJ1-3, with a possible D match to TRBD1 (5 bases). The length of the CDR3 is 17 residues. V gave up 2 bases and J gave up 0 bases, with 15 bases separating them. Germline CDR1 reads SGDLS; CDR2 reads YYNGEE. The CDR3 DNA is TGTGCCAGCAGCGTCAATTCGGGGGATTTCTCTGGAAACACCATATATTTT. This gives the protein CASSVNSGDFSGNTIYF.

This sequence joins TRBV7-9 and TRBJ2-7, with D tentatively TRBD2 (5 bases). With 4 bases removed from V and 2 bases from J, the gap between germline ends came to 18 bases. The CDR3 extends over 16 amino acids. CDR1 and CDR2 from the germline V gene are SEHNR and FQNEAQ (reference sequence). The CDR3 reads CASSSSRWVGTYEQYF. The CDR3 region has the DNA TGTGCCAGCAGCTCTTCCCGGTGGGTCGGGACCTACGAGCAGTACTTC.

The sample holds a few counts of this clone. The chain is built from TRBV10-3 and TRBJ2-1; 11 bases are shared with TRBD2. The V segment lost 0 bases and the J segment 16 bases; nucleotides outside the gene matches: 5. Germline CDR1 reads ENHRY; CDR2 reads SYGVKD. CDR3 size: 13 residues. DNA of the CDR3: TGTGCCATCAGTGAGTCTACTAGCGGGAGCGTATTCTTC. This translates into CAISESTSGSVFF.

CDR3 bases: TGTGCCAGCAGGGCAGGACTAGCGGGCCAAGAGACCCAGTACTTC. It yields the protein CASRAGLAGQETQYF. The J gene is TRBJ2-5, the V gene TRBV7-6, with 11 bases fitting TRBD2. With 6 bases clipped from V and 1 base from J, the junction kept 4 bases outside the gene matches. CDR1 SGHVS and CDR2 FNYEAQ come from the germline V gene. The CDR3 sequence is 15 residues long.

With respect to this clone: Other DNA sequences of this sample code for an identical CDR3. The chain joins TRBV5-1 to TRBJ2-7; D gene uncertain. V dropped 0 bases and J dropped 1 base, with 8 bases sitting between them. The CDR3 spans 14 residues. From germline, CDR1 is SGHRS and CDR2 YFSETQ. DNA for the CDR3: TGCGCCAGCAGCTTGGTCGGATCTTCCTACGAGCAGTACTTC. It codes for CASSLVGSSYEQYF.